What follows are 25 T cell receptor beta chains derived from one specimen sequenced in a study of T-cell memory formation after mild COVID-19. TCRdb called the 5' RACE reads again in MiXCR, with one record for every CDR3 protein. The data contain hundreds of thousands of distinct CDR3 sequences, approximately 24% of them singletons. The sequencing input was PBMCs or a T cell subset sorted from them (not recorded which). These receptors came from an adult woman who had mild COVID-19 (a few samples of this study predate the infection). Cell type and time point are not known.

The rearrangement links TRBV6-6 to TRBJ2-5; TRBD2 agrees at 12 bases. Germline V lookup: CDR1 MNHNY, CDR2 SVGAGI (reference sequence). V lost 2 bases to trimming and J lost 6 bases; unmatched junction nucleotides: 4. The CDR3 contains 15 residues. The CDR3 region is CASSYGTSGGQTQYF. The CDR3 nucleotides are TGTGCCAGCAGTTACGGTACTAGCGGGGGGCAGACCCAGTACTTC.

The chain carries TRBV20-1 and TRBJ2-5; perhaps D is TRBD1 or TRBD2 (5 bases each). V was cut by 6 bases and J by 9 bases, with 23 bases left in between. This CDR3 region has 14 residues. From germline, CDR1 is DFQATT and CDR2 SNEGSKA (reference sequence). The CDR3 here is CSAPPAGAVWSQYF. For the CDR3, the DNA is TGCAGTGCCCCTCCGGCCGGGGCCGTCTGGTCCCAGTACTTC.

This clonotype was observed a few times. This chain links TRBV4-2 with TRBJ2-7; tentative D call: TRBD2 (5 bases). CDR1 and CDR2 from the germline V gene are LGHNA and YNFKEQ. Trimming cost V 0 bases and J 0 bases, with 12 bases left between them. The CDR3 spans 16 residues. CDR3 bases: TGTGCCAGCAGCCAAGAGCGGAGGCCGTCCTCCTACGAGCAGTACTTC. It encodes CASSQERRPSSYEQYF.

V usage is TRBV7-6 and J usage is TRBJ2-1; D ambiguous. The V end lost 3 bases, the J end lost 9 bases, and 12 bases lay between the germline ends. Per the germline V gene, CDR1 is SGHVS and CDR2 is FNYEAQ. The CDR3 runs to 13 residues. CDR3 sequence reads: CASSFAVPGEQFF. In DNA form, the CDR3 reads TGTGCCAGCAGCTTCGCAGTCCCGGGTGAGCAGTTCTTC.

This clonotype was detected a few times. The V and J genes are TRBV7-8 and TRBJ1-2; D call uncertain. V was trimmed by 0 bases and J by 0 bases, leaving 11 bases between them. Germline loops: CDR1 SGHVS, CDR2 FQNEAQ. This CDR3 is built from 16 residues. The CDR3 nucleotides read TGTGCCAGCAGCTTAGCGATGGCACAGTCTAACTATGGCTACACCTTC. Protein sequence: CASSLAMAQSNYGYTF.

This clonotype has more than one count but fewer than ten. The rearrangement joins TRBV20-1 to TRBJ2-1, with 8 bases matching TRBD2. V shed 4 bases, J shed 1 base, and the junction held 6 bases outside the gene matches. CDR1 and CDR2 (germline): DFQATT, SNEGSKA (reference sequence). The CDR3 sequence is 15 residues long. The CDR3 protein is CSATSGRGSYNEQFF. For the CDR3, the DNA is TGCAGTGCTACCAGCGGGAGAGGGTCCTACAATGAGCAGTTCTTC.

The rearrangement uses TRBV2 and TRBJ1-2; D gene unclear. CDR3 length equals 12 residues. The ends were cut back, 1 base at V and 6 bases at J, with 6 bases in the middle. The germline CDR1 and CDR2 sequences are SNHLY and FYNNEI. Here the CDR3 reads CASSEGPNGYTF. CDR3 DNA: TGTGCCAGCAGTGAAGGCCCGAATGGCTACACCTTC.

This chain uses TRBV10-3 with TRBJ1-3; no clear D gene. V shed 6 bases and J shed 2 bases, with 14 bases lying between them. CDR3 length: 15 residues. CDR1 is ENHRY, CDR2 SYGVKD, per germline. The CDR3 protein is CAISEFKVTGNTIYF. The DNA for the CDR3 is TGTGCCATCAGCGAATTTAAGGTGACTGGAAACACCATATATTTT.

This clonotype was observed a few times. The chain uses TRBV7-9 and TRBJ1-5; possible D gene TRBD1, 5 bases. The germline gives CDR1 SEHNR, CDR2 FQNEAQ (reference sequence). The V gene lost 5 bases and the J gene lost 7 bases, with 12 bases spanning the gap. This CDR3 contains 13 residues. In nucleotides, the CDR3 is TGTGCCAGCAGCCCAGGGACGGGACAGCCCCAGCATTTT. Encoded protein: CASSPGTGQPQHF.

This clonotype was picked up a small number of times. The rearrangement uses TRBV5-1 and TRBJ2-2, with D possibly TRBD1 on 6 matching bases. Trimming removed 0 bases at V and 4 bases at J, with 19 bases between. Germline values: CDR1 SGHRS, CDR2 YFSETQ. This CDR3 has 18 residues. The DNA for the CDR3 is TGCGCCAGCAGCTTGGGCCCTACAGGGTCCGGTGTCACCGGGGAGCTGTTTTTT. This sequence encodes CASSLGPTGSGVTGELFF.

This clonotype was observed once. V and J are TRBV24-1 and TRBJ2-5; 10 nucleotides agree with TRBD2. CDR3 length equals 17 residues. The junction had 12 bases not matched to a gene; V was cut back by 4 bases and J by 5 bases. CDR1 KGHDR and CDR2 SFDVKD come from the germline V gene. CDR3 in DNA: TGTGCCACCAGTGACCCTTGGAGCGGGAGGGACAAGGAGACCCAGTACTTC. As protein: CATSDPWSGRDKETQYF.

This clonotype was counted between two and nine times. In nucleotides, the CDR3 is TGCAGCGTTGCTGGGGGGGCCAGGGGGCAGAGCACAGATACGCAGTATTTT. Residues: CSVAGGARGQSTDTQYF. The J gene is TRBJ2-3, the V gene TRBV29-1; tentative D call: TRBD1 (8 bases). Germline V CDR1 and CDR2: SQVTM, ANQGSEA. The length of the CDR3 is 17 residues. Deletions cut 4 bases from V and 0 bases from J, with 20 bases between.

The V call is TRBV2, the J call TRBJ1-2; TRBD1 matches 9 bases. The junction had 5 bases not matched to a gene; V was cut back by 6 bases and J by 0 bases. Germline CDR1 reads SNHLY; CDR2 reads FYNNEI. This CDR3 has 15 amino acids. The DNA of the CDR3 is TGTGCCAGCAGCTTGACAGGGGGAACTAACTATGGCTACACCTTC. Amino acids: CASSLTGGTNYGYTF.

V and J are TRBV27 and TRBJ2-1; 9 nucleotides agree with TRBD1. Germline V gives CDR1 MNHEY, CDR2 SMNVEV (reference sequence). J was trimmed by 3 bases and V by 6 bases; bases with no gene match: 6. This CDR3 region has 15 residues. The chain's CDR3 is CASRTGDRDYNEQFF. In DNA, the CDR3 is TGTGCCAGCAGGACCGGGGACAGGGACTACAATGAGCAGTTCTTC.

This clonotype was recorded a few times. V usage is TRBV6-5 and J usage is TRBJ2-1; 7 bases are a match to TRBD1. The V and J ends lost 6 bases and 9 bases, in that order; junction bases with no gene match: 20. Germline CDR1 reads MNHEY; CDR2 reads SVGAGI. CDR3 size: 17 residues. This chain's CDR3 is CASRPYRQGKGNGEQFF. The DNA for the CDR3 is TGTGCCAGCAGACCTTATAGACAGGGAAAGGGTAATGGTGAGCAGTTCTTC.

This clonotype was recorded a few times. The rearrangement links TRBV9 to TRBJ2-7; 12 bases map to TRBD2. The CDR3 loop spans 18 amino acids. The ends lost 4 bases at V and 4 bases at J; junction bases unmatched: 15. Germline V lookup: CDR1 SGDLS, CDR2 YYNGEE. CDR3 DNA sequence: TGTGCCAGCAGCCCCAGGACTAGCGGGACCTATTCCTTGTACGAGCAGTACTTC. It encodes CASSPRTSGTYSLYEQYF.

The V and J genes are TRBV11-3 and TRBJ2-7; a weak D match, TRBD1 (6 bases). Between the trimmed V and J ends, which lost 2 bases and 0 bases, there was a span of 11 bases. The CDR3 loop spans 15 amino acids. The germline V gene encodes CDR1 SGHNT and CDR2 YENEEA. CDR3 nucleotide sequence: TGTGCCAGCAGCTTAAGGGACAAGGCCTCCTACGAGCAGTACTTC. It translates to CASSLRDKASYEQYF.

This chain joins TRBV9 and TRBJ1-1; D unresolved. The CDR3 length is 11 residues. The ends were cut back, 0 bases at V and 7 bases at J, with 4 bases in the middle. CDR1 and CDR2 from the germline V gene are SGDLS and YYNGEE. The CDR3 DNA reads TGTGCCAGCAGCGTAGGGGGTGAAGCTTTCTTT. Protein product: CASSVGGEAFF.

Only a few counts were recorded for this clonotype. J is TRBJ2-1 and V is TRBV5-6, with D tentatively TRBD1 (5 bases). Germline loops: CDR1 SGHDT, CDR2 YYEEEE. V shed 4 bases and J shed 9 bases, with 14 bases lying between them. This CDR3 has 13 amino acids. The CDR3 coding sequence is TGTGCCAGCAGCCCCCGTAGAAGGGGTGAGCAGTTCTTC. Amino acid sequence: CASSPRRRGEQFF.

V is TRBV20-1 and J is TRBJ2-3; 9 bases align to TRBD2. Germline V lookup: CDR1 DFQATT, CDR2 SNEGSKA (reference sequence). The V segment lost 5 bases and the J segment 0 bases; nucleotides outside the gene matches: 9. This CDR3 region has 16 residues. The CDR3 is CSAERPSGVSTDTQYF. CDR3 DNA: TGCAGTGCTGAAAGACCTAGCGGGGTCAGCACAGATACGCAGTATTTT.

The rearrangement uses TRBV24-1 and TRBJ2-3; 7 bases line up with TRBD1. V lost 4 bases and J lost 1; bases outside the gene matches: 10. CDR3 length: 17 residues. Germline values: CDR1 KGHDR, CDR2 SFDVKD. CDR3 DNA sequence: TGTGCCACCAGTGAAGGGGGCTCGATCCCTGGCACAGATACGCAGTATTTT. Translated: CATSEGGSIPGTDTQYF.

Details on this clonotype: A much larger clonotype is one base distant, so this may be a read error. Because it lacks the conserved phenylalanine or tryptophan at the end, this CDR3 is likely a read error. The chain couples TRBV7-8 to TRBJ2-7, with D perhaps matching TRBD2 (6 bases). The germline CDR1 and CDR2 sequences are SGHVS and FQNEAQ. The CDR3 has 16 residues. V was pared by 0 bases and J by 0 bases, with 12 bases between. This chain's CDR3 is CASSLAEGFSSYEQYL. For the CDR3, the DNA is TGTGCCAGCAGCTTAGCGGAGGGGTTCAGCTCCTACGAGCAGTACTTA.

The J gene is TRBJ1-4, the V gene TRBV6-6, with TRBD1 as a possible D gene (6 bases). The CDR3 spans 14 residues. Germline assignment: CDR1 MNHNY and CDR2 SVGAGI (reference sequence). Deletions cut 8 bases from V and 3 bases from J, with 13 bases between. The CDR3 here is CASEQGWANEKLFF. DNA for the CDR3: TGTGCCAGCGAACAGGGTTGGGCTAATGAAAAACTGTTTTTT.

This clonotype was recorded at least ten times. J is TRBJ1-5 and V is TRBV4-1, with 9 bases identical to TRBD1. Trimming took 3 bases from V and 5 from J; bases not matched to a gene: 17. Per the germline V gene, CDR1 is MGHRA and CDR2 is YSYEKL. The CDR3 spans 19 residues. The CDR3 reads CASSHYLGTGKLVYQPQHF. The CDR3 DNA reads TGCGCCAGCAGCCATTATCTTGGGACAGGGAAGCTTGTATATCAGCCCCAGCATTTT.

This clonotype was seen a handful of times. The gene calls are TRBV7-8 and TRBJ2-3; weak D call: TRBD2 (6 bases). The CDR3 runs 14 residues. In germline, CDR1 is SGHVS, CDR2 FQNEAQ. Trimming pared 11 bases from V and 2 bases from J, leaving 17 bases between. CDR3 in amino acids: CASSWAGTTDTQYF. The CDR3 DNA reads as TGTGCCTCTTCTTGGGCGGGGACCACAGATACGCAGTATTTT.